The present T cell receptor beta chain was sequenced within a study of Graves' ophthalmopathy and Graves' hyperthyroidism (dated by TCRdb to the late 2010s). For the study in its entirety: Peripheral blood was collected at initial diagnosis, before any treatment. To explore V-J signatures that distinguish ophthalmopathy from hyperthyroidism, a discovery set of under 110 patients was enrolled, made up of under 50 with ophthalmopathy and some 58 with stable hyperthyroidism. In five to seven hyperthyroidism patients, the T-cell repertoire of thyroid tissue was compared with the T-cell repertoire of blood. In total, over 130 blood samples were TCR-sequenced: around 42 ophthalmopathy, about 75 hyperthyroidism and some 17 hyperthyroidism-to-ophthalmopathy patients. Following sample collection, hyperthyroidism patients were given methimazole at a starting dose of 30 mg daily, and ophthalmopathy patients were given high-dose intravenous methylprednisolone. The independent validation cohort included 20 or so hyperthyroidism patients plus 17 patients who later progressed from hyperthyroidism to ophthalmopathy. TCR beta repertoire signatures were used to distinguish Graves' ophthalmopathy from Graves' hyperthyroidism and to predict progression to ophthalmopathy. Paper-wide results and their limitations: In cross-validation, the 13-signature model distinguished ophthalmopathy from stable hyperthyroidism with approximately 90% sensitivity and about 81% specificity, while in the test set the corresponding values were 80% and 75%. Sample size was not predetermined statistically, and investigators were not blinded to group allocation. Most expanded thyroid clonotypes with a frequency above 0.001 also appeared in blood, which suggests that blood repertoires may reflect the immune response in the thyroid. In validation, the model predicted ophthalmopathy progression with 70.59% sensitivity and approximately 78% specificity; around twelve predicted patients were CT-confirmed with GO in a median of around 6 months.

Hyperthyroidism was defined as stable when no progression to ophthalmopathy occurred within 18 months of follow-up. Hyperthyroidism patients were newly diagnosed, were aged 18 to 65 years, and had a disease duration under 2 months. Patients with other autoimmune diseases, uncontrolled infections, pregnancy or lactation were excluded from the study. Diagnosis relied on clinical symptoms, serum thyroxine, TRAb, thyroid ultrasound and orbital computed tomography. Using Ficoll-Paque density gradient centrifugation, PBMCs were isolated from 9.5 to 10 ml of fresh peripheral blood. Trizol reagent was used to extract the total RNA, and its quality was then checked on an Agilent 2100 Bioanalyzer. TCR beta CDR3 regions were amplified from RNA transcripts for repertoire sequencing. A first-round RT-PCR used HTBI primers with the Qiagen OneStep RT-PCR kit, followed by a second-round multiplex PCR, size selection and purification. Libraries were sequenced on an Illumina HiSeq2000 using paired-end 100 bp reads. The paper's data handling went like this. SOAPnuke was used to process the reads, throwing out any read that had adapters, had uncalled bases, had a mean Phred below 15, or lacked an exact constant-primer or identifier match. High-quality paired reads were merged with COPE v1.2.5. Each unique nucleotide sequence was treated as a clonotype, and MiTCR v1.1 was used to align the clonotypes to the IMGT TRB V, D and J references. The analysis was limited to V-J combinations with a frequency above 0.0001, which together covered over 99% of the repertoires. For each V-J combination, a TCR clonal expansion and chaos score was defined as the ratio of F50 clonal expansion to chaos observed in the TCRdist matrix. Features were reduced by Welch's t-statistics and random forest to 10 to 15 V-J combinations, which fed a naive Bayes classifier. The similarity between thyroid and blood repertoires was quantified using the Morisita-Horn index. TCRdb trimmed public reads at Q25 via fastp, called clones via MiXCR and kept in-frame beta chains. Rows matching on CDR3 protein sequence are summarized as one entry with the most common DNA and genes. The V and J calls here are based on TCRdb, not the publication. For this sample there are 300,000 to 400,000 distinct CDR3 sequences; about a sixth appear just once. Of the sample, about 2.4% falls within the top ten clones.

This clonotype was picked up a small number of times. No cognate antigen has been identified for it. With a much larger clone just one base away, this may be a read error. The CDR3 has 14 amino acids, counting the end cysteine and phenylalanine. Solely the CDR3 DNA is kept, with 42 bases framed from the first base. Sequencing input: peripheral blood. The chain is encoded by TRBV12-3 or TRBV12-4 joined to TRBJ2-2; D gene: possibly TRBD1, on 7 matching bases. The receptor was derived from an adult woman with stable Graves' hyperthyroidism. The DNA is as follows: TGTGCCAGCAGGTGGACAGGCGGGCTCCGGGAGCTGTGTTTT. Translated, it reads CASRWTGGLRELCF.